This T cell receptor (beta chain) was captured by sequencing in a study of glioma-infiltrating T cells. Study conclusions and caveats: Only very few CDR3 sequences appeared in both tissue and blood. Above-expected tissue-blood divergence occurred in all gliomas, most in low-grade ones.

Using RNA template, CDR3s of TCR alpha and beta were amplified with iRepertoire arm-PCR. One-step reverse transcription and amplification started from approximately 100-400 ng of tissue mRNA or PBMC total RNA. TCRdb recomputed calls from the multiplex PCR reads with MiXCR, one row per CDR3 protein. The sample lists about 93,000 distinct CDR3 sequences, approximately 42% occurring once. In its sample, this clonotype was seen many times. Its antigen is not known. The CDR3 loop spans 17 amino acids. CDR1 is SGHTA, CDR2 FQGNSA, per germline. After removal of 2 bases from V and 10 bases from J, the junction contained 13 bases not matched to a gene.

What was sequenced was glioma tissue, nonneoplastic brain tissue, or PBMCs (not recorded which). The chain is built from TRBV7-2 and TRBJ2-1; 11 bases map to TRBD2. This receptor was identified in a human donor with low-grade glioma or glioblastoma, undergoing nonglioma brain surgery, or in good health (not recorded which). CDR3 DNA: TGTGCCAGCAGCTTAAGGGGAGGTAGCGGGGGGGCCTTGGAGCAGTTCTTC. The encoded protein is CASSLRGGSGGALEQFF.